This TCR beta chain was sequenced for a study of CD8 T cells in ankylosing spondylitis. A single record per CDR3 protein comes from TCRdb applying MiXCR to the 5' RACE reads. The sample shows just under 350,000 distinct CDR3 sequences, about 14% of them seen only once. The junction had 3 bases not matched to a gene; V was cut back by 5 bases and J by 2 bases. Looked up from germline, CDR1 is SGHRS and CDR2 is YFSETQ. The CDR3 is 14 residues long. Sequencing used blood, either unsorted or a sorted T cell fraction (not recorded which). V usage is TRBV5-1 and J usage is TRBJ2-7; 11 bases line up with TRBD2. This TCR was sampled from a male donor with ankylosing spondylitis or in good health (not recorded which). The CDR3 loop is CASRPLAGAYEQYF. The CDR3 DNA reads TGCGCCAGCAGGCCACTAGCGGGAGCCTACGAGCAGTACTTC.